This is a list of T cell receptor beta chains from one sample in a study of cytomegalovirus exposure and HLA in healthy donors. Using immunoSEQ multiplex PCR, the repertoire was profiled, and TCRdb retains in-frame clones only, with some absent. This repertoire shows about 140,000 clones, about 66% found once; its top ten account for roughly 1.8%. The source material was PBMCs. The receptors were sampled from a male donor in good health and CMV-seronegative. Each CDR3 is given with its conserved first and last residue. A D gene is named only where the DNA matches it firmly. Clone size is shown for a subset of rows, as once, few, many or a class of expanded clone.

CDR3 protein: CASSYRTDEAFF
CDR3 DNA: TGTGCCAGCAGCTATCGGACAGATGAAGCTTTCTTT
D gene: .
clone size: .
J gene: TRBJ1-1
V gene: TRBV5-5

CDR3 protein: CASSDPLNYGYTF
CDR3 DNA: TGCGCCAGCAGTGACCCCCTTAACTATGGCTACACCTTC
D gene: .
clone size: .
J gene: TRBJ1-2
V gene: TRBV10-1

CDR3 protein: CASSLLAGVGPNSPLHF
CDR3 DNA: TGCGCCAGCAGCTTGTTGGCAGGTGTTGGGCCTAATTCACCCCTCCACTTT
D gene: .
clone size: .
J gene: TRBJ1-6
V gene: TRBV5-1

CDR3 protein: CASSFGDSTGNTIYF
CDR3 DNA: TGTGCCAGCAGCTTCGGGGACAGCACTGGAAACACCATATATTTT
D gene: TRBD1
clone size: .
J gene: TRBJ1-3
V gene: TRBV5-4

CDR3 protein: CASSQDGSGQAYNEQFF
CDR3 DNA: TGTGCCAGCAGCCAAGATGGCAGTGGACAGGCGTACAATGAGCAGTTCTTC
D gene: TRBD1
clone size: few
J gene: TRBJ2-1
V gene: TRBV14

CDR3 protein: CASSLGTSGSYEQYF
CDR3 DNA: TGTGCCAGCAGCTTGGGAACTAGCGGCTCCTACGAGCAGTACTTC
D gene: TRBD2
clone size: few
J gene: TRBJ2-7
V gene: TRBV5-4

CDR3 protein: CATGDRVNEQFF
CDR3 DNA: TGTGCCACCGGGGACAGGGTGAATGAGCAGTTCTTC
D gene: TRBD1
clone size: .
J gene: TRBJ2-1
V gene: TRBV6-5

CDR3 protein: CASSIGGGTEAFF
CDR3 DNA: TGTGCCAGTAGTATCGGGGGTGGTACTGAAGCTTTCTTT
D gene: .
clone size: .
J gene: TRBJ1-1
V gene: TRBV19

CDR3 protein: CASSMGGTGDAWITRAFF
CDR3 DNA: TGTGCCAGTAGTATGGGGGGGACAGGGGACGCGTGGATAACGCGAGCTTTCTTT
D gene: TRBD1
clone size: .
J gene: TRBJ1-1
V gene: TRBV19

CDR3 protein: CASSSRLDGSDNEQFF
CDR3 DNA: TGTGCCAGCAGCTCAAGACTAGATGGTAGTGACAATGAGCAGTTCTTC
D gene: .
clone size: .
J gene: TRBJ2-1
V gene: TRBV7-9

CDR3 protein: CASSPRQVYNSPLHF
CDR3 DNA: TGTGCCAGCAGCCCCAGACAGGTTTATAATTCACCCCTCCACTTT
D gene: .
clone size: few
J gene: TRBJ1-6
V gene: TRBV7-2

CDR3 protein: CAWSFQGPQFF
CDR3 DNA: TGTGCCTGGAGTTTTCAGGGGCCTCAGTTCTTC
D gene: .
clone size: .
J gene: TRBJ2-1
V gene: TRBV30

CDR3 protein: CASREFGRTDTQYF
CDR3 DNA: TGTGCCAGTCGCGAGTTTGGGCGCACAGATACGCAGTATTTT
D gene: .
clone size: .
J gene: TRBJ2-3
V gene: TRBV19

CDR3 protein: CASRTGGITEAFF
CDR3 DNA: TGTGCCAGCAGGACAGGGGGGATAACTGAAGCTTTCTTT
D gene: TRBD1
clone size: few
J gene: TRBJ1-1
V gene: TRBV6-5

CDR3 protein: CASSITVNTEAFF
CDR3 DNA: TGTGCCAGCAGTATTACAGTGAACACTGAAGCTTTCTTT
D gene: .
clone size: few
J gene: TRBJ1-1
V gene: TRBV6-5

CDR3 protein: CASSWDRAEDEQYF
CDR3 DNA: TGTGCCAGCAGTTGGGACAGGGCAGAGGACGAGCAGTACTTC
D gene: TRBD1
clone size: .
J gene: TRBJ2-7
V gene: TRBV6-1

CDR3 protein: CAWAPIESYNSPLHF
CDR3 DNA: TGTGCCTGGGCCCCAATCGAGTCCTATAATTCACCCCTCCACTTT
D gene: .
clone size: .
J gene: TRBJ1-6
V gene: TRBV30

CDR3 protein: CASSGPDKETQYF
CDR3 DNA: TGTGCCAGCAGCGGTCCAGACAAAGAGACCCAGTACTTC
D gene: .
clone size: few
J gene: TRBJ2-5
V gene: TRBV5-5

CDR3 protein: CASSGWTEGTEAFF
CDR3 DNA: TGTGCCAGCAGTGGTTGGACAGAGGGGACTGAAGCTTTCTTT
D gene: .
clone size: .
J gene: TRBJ1-1
V gene: TRBV27

CDR3 protein: CASTKDRVVRNQPQHF
CDR3 DNA: TGTGCCAGCACCAAAGACAGGGTGGTCCGCAATCAGCCCCAGCATTTT
D gene: TRBD1
clone size: .
J gene: TRBJ1-5
V gene: TRBV7-8

CDR3 protein: CASSRSGGLYNEQFF
CDR3 DNA: TGTGCCAGCAGCCGGAGCGGGGGCCTCTACAATGAGCAGTTCTTC
D gene: TRBD2
clone size: .
J gene: TRBJ2-1
V gene: TRBV11-2

CDR3 protein: CASRGTGAGGEKLFF
CDR3 DNA: TGTGCCAGCAGAGGCACAGGGGCAGGGGGAGAAAAACTGTTTTTT
D gene: TRBD1
clone size: .
J gene: TRBJ1-4
V gene: TRBV6-1

CDR3 protein: CASSAGTGHYGYTF
CDR3 DNA: TGTGCCAGCAGCGCCGGAACAGGACACTATGGCTACACCTTC
D gene: .
clone size: .
J gene: TRBJ1-2
V gene: TRBV9

CDR3 protein: CASRDGTGVFDTQYF
CDR3 DNA: TGTGCCAGCAGAGACGGGACAGGAGTTTTTGATACGCAGTATTTT
D gene: TRBD1
clone size: few
J gene: TRBJ2-3
V gene: TRBV6-1

CDR3 protein: CASSPPLGGSGANVLTF
CDR3 DNA: TGTGCCAGCAGCCCCCCTCTCGGGGGCTCTGGGGCCAACGTCCTGACTTTC
D gene: .
clone size: few
J gene: TRBJ2-6
V gene: TRBV28

CDR3 protein: CASSRDRIYGYTF
CDR3 DNA: TGTGCCAGCAGCCGCGACAGGATCTATGGCTACACCTTC
D gene: .
clone size: .
J gene: TRBJ1-2
V gene: TRBV6-6

CDR3 protein: CASRSFSRDYGYTF
CDR3 DNA: TGTGCCAGCCGCAGCTTCTCCAGGGACTATGGCTACACCTTC
D gene: .
clone size: few
J gene: TRBJ1-2
V gene: TRBV5-4

CDR3 protein: CAWSLTGAEAFF
CDR3 DNA: TGTGCCTGGAGTTTGACAGGGGCTGAAGCTTTCTTT
D gene: TRBD1
clone size: .
J gene: TRBJ1-1
V gene: TRBV30

CDR3 protein: CASTQRRPAYGAFF
CDR3 DNA: TGTGCCAGCACTCAGCGTAGGCCCGCCTATGGAGCTTTCTTT
D gene: .
clone size: .
J gene: TRBJ1-1
V gene: TRBV2

CDR3 protein: CASSTYRSTNEKLFF
CDR3 DNA: TGTGCCAGCAGTACATACAGATCAACTAATGAAAAACTGTTTTTT
D gene: .
clone size: .
J gene: TRBJ1-4
V gene: TRBV6-6

CDR3 protein: CASSQILQGPGELFF
CDR3 DNA: TGTGCCAGCAGCCAGATATTACAGGGGCCCGGGGAGCTGTTTTTT
D gene: TRBD1
clone size: .
J gene: TRBJ2-2
V gene: TRBV6-6

CDR3 protein: CASSPGTGLNEQFF
CDR3 DNA: TGCGCCAGCAGCCCCGGGACAGGGTTAAATGAGCAGTTCTTC
D gene: TRBD1
clone size: .
J gene: TRBJ2-1
V gene: TRBV5-1

CDR3 protein: CASSYGFGTGQETQYF
CDR3 DNA: TGTGCCAGCAGTTACGGGTTCGGGACAGGCCAAGAGACCCAGTACTTC
D gene: TRBD1
clone size: .
J gene: TRBJ2-5
V gene: TRBV6-5

CDR3 protein: CASSTSLVSRVYSNQPQHF
CDR3 DNA: TGTGCCAGCAGTACCTCGTTGGTATCGCGAGTTTATAGCAATCAGCCCCAGCATTTT
D gene: .
clone size: few
J gene: TRBJ1-5
V gene: TRBV28

CDR3 protein: CASKTTGLAGDTQYF
CDR3 DNA: TGCGCCAGCAAGACGACGGGACTAGCTGGGGATACGCAGTATTTT
D gene: TRBD2
clone size: .
J gene: TRBJ2-3
V gene: TRBV5-1

CDR3 protein: CAISERTGGSYEQYF
CDR3 DNA: TGTGCCATCAGTGAGAGGACAGGGGGTTCCTACGAGCAGTACTTC
D gene: TRBD1
clone size: few
J gene: TRBJ2-7
V gene: TRBV10-3

CDR3 protein: CASSYGGLNTEAFF
CDR3 DNA: TGTGCCAGCAGTTACGGGGGCTTGAACACTGAAGCTTTCTTT
D gene: .
clone size: few
J gene: TRBJ1-1
V gene: TRBV6-5

CDR3 protein: CASSQTGECSYTF
CDR3 DNA: TGTGCCAGCAGCCAGACAGGGGAGTGCAGCTACACCTTC
D gene: TRBD1
clone size: .
J gene: TRBJ1-2
V gene: TRBV2

CDR3 protein: CASSVSGGSGNTIYF
CDR3 DNA: TGTGCCAGTAGTGTCTCCGGGGGCTCTGGAAACACCATATATTTT
D gene: .
clone size: .
J gene: TRBJ1-3
V gene: TRBV19

CDR3 protein: CASSVGGGGANEQFF
CDR3 DNA: TGTGCCAGCAGCGTAGGCGGCGGGGGGGCCAATGAGCAGTTCTTC
D gene: TRBD2
clone size: .
J gene: TRBJ2-1
V gene: TRBV9

CDR3 protein: CASSDVYMGRDGEKLFF
CDR3 DNA: TGCGCCAGCAGTGATGTTTATATGGGGCGAGATGGTGAAAAACTGTTTTTT
D gene: .
clone size: .
J gene: TRBJ1-4
V gene: TRBV10-2

CDR3 protein: CAWSGLPGRGFKTQYF
CDR3 DNA: TGTGCCTGGAGTGGGTTGCCGGGCAGGGGGTTTAAGACCCAGTACTTC
D gene: TRBD1
clone size: .
J gene: TRBJ2-5
V gene: TRBV30

CDR3 protein: CASSFYDSGYEQYF
CDR3 DNA: TGTGCCAGCAGTTTTTACGACAGTGGCTACGAGCAGTACTTC
D gene: .
clone size: .
J gene: TRBJ2-7
V gene: TRBV27

CDR3 protein: CASSDLPQGPRNEKLFF
CDR3 DNA: TGTGCCAGCAGTGATCTTCCCCAGGGTCCCAGGAATGAAAAACTGTTTTTT
D gene: .
clone size: .
J gene: TRBJ1-4
V gene: TRBV6-1

CDR3 protein: CASSRDRPYEQYF
CDR3 DNA: TGTGCCAGCAGCCGGGACAGACCCTACGAGCAGTACTTC
D gene: TRBD1
clone size: .
J gene: TRBJ2-7
V gene: TRBV27

CDR3 protein: CASRGEGASASPLHF
CDR3 DNA: TGCGCCAGCAGGGGGGAGGGCGCGTCGGCGTCACCCCTCCACTTT
D gene: .
clone size: few
J gene: TRBJ1-6
V gene: TRBV10-2

CDR3 protein: CASSSPERYEQYF
CDR3 DNA: TGTGCCAGTAGTTCCCCGGAGAGGTACGAGCAGTACTTC
D gene: .
clone size: .
J gene: TRBJ2-7
V gene: TRBV19

CDR3 protein: CASSLGHVNEQFF
CDR3 DNA: TGTGCCAGCAGCCTCGGACATGTGAATGAGCAGTTCTTC
D gene: .
clone size: few
J gene: TRBJ2-1
V gene: TRBV7-3